These T cell receptor beta chains were read from a single sample in a study of regulatory T cells in long-lasting Graves disease. TCRdb processed the multiplex PCR reads anew with MiXCR; each CDR3 protein has one entry. Of 500,000 to 700,000 distinct CDR3 sequences in the sample, around 30% were seen once. Sequencing was performed on peripheral blood mononuclear cells (PBMCs), taken when the disease was refractory, from a patient treated with antithyroid drugs. These receptors all come from a female donor with Graves disease. The CDR3 runs from the conserved cysteine through the conserved F or W. Fields, in order: J gene, V gene, CDR3 protein.

>TRBJ1-1|TRBV11-2
CASSRHTTNTEAFF
>TRBJ2-7|TRBV5-1
CASSPRRDGYEQYF
>TRBJ1-2|TRBV12-5
CASGLAGDYGYTF
>TRBJ1-5|TRBV6-2/TRBV6-3
CASRPPALQPQHF
>TRBJ1-5|TRBV2
CASSEDGRANQPQHF
>TRBJ2-5|TRBV5-6
CASSLGAKGNQETQYF
>TRBJ1-5|TRBV6-2/TRBV6-3
CASIYRGSNQPQHF
>TRBJ2-2|TRBV12-3/TRBV12-4
CASSFSGAENTGELFF
>TRBJ1-2|TRBV27
CASSPYATGGYGYTF
>TRBJ1-1|TRBV19
CASSIVGHTNTEAFF
>TRBJ2-3|TRBV2
CASELDYSTDTQYF
>TRBJ2-1|TRBV6-2/TRBV6-3
CASRHLGSGSYNEQFF
>TRBJ2-5|TRBV19
CASSRTADEQETQYF
>TRBJ2-7|TRBV20-1
CSASTGTTYEQYF
>TRBJ1-1|TRBV10-3
CAISGLREWGTEAFF
>TRBJ1-1|TRBV7-3
CASSLTGFTEAFF
>TRBJ1-2|TRBV12-3/TRBV12-4
CASSTYRGHYGYTF
>TRBJ1-5|TRBV2
CASSAGTAINQPQHF
>TRBJ2-7|TRBV20-1
CSATRQPYEQYF
>TRBJ2-7|TRBV12-5
CASGLDGSYEQYF
>TRBJ2-5|TRBV7-9
CASSETSGMFEETQYF
>TRBJ2-2|TRBV12-3/TRBV12-4
CASSPGTSGSEITGELFF
>TRBJ2-1|TRBV13
CASSPPTGIEQFF
>TRBJ2-2|TRBV28
CASTIRLAGAPGELFF
>TRBJ2-7|TRBV12-3/TRBV12-4
CASSLGGMPYEQYF
>TRBJ2-7|TRBV28
CASSSPGQGGHEQYF
>TRBJ1-2|TRBV12-3/TRBV12-4
CASTPDRGYGYTF
>TRBJ1-5|TRBV7-9
CASSLDRDVDQPQHF
>TRBJ1-5|TRBV24-1
CATSDLIHVVTGEVVSNQPQHF
>TRBJ2-2|TRBV5-1
CASSLSGKSNTGELFF
>TRBJ1-5|TRBV30
CAWSGGHDSNQPQHF
>TRBJ2-5|TRBV6-4
CASSRDSEFRETQYF
>TRBJ2-5|TRBV6-2/TRBV6-3
CASSGTYQETQYF
>TRBJ1-4|TRBV7-9
CASSSGRDSHEKLFF
>TRBJ1-1|TRBV12-3/TRBV12-4
CASSPGLARGETEAFF
>TRBJ1-2|TRBV2
CASSEHSGYTF
>TRBJ2-5|TRBV20-1
CSARVPGGAETQYF
>TRBJ1-2|TRBV3-1
CASSQSRSYYGYTF
>TRBJ1-6|TRBV6-1
CASKGPSGNSPLHF
>TRBJ2-6|TRBV12-3/TRBV12-4
CASSFSRAGANVLTF
>TRBJ1-5|TRBV27
CASSSRARNQPQHF
>TRBJ1-5|TRBV9
CASSPQGEGQPQHF
>TRBJ1-2|TRBV27
CASSLVAANYGYTF
>TRBJ2-7|TRBV9
CASSVVGSGEGEQYF
>TRBJ2-3|TRBV6-2/TRBV6-3
CASGKRTDTQYF
>TRBJ2-1|TRBV19
CASSTNSDPSSYNEQFF
>TRBJ2-7|TRBV11-1
CASSDGTSGRGSYEQYF
>TRBJ2-2|TRBV12-3/TRBV12-4
CASSLLDRANTGELFF
>TRBJ1-2|TRBV19
CASSVTDVYGYTF
>TRBJ1-2|TRBV12-3/TRBV12-4
CASTTDRGNYGYTF
>TRBJ1-1|TRBV6-1
CASIKAGLGAEAFF
>TRBJ2-2|TRBV6-2/TRBV6-3
CASITGTGDNTGELFF
>TRBJ2-5|TRBV12-3/TRBV12-4
CASSPGTGGRETQYF
>TRBJ1-2|TRBV5-1
CASSPAGGGYGYTF
>TRBJ2-2|TRBV5-5
CASSVRDRGSEELFF